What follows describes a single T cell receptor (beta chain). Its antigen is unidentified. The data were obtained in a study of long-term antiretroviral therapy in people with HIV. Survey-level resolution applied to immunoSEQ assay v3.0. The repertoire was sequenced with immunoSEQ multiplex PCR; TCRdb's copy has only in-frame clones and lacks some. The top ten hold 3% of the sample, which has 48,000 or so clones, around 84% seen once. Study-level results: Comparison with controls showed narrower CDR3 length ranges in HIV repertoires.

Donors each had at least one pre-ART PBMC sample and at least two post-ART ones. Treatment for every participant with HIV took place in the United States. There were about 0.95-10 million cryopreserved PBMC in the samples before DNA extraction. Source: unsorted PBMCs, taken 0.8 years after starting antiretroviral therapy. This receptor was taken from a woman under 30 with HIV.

The CDR3 DNA sequence: TGTGCCAGCAGACAGACCTGGGCAACTAATGAAAAACTGTTTTTT. It translates to CASRQTWATNEKLFF. The chain recombines TRBV27 with TRBJ1-4; D is undetermined. Trimming left V 6 bases short and J 0 bases short, with 11 bases between. Germline-derived CDR1 and CDR2 are MNHEY and SMNVEV (reference sequence). The CDR3 spans 15 residues.